Given below is one TCR beta chain in context. Antigen: not known. Some clones are missing from TCRdb's copy, which holds only in-frame ones; the method was immunoSEQ multiplex PCR. The table includes about 61,000 clones, around 86% detected once. These data originate in a study of OX40 agonist ivuxolimab in advanced cancers. V lost 1 base and J lost 6, with 13 bases in between. CDR1 is SNHLY and CDR2 is FYNNEI in the germline V gene. The CDR3 totals 15 residues. Broader study findings: Partial responders at 0.1-3.0 mg/kg had among the lowest clonal expansion.

This sample comprised CD4+ or CD8+ T cells sorted from blood, obtained in a trial of the OX40 agonist ivuxolimab. The TCR comes from an adult with an advanced solid tumor such as melanoma, head and neck, liver or kidney cancer. The rearrangement joins TRBV2 to TRBJ1-5; possibly TRBD1 for D (6 bases). CDR3 sequence reads: CASSEVGGRTQPQHF. The CDR3 bases are TGTGCCAGCAGTGAAGTCGGGGGCCGGACTCAGCCCCAGCATTTT.